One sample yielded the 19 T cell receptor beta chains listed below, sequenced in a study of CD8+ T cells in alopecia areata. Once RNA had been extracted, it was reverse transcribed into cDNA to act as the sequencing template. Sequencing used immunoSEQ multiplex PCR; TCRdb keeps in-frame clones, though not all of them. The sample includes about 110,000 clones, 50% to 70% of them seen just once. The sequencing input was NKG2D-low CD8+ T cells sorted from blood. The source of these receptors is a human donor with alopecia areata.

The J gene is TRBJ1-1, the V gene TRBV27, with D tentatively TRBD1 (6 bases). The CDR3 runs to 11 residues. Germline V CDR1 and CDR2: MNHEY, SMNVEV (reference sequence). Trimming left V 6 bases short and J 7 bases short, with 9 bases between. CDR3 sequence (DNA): TGTGCCAGCAGGGACAGACTTGAAGCTTTCTTT. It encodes CASRDRLEAFF.

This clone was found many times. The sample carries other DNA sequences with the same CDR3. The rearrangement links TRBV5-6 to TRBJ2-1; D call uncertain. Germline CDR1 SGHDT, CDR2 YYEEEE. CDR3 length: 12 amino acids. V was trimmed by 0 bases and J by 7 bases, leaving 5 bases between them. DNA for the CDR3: TGTGCCAGCAGCTTGGGCGGAAATGAGCAGTTCTTC. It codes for CASSLGGNEQFF. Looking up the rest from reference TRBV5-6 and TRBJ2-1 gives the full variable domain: DAGVTQSPTHLIKTRGQQVTLRCSPKSGHDTVSWYQQALGQGPQFIFQYYEEEERQRGNFPDRFSGHQFPNYSSELNVNALLLGDSALYLCASSLGGNEQFFGPGTRLTVL.

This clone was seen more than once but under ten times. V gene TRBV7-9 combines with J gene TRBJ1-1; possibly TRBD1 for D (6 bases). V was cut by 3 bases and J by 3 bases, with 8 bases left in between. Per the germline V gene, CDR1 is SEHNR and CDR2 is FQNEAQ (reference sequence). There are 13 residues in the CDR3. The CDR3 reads CASSFPGDTEAFF. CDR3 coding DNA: TGTGCCAGCAGCTTTCCAGGGGACACTGAAGCTTTCTTT.

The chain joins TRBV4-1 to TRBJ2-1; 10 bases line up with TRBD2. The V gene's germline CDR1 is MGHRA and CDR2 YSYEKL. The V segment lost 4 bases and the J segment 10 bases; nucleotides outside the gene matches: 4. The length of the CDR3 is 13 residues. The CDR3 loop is CASSPQAGGEQFF. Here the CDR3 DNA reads TGCGCCAGCAGCCCCCAAGCGGGGGGGGAGCAGTTCTTC.

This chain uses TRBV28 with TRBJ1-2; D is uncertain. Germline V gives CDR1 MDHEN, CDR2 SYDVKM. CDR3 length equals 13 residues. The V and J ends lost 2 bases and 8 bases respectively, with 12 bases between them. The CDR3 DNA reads TGTGCCAGCAGTTTACCCGCTACGGGGGGCTACACCTTC. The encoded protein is CASSLPATGGYTF.

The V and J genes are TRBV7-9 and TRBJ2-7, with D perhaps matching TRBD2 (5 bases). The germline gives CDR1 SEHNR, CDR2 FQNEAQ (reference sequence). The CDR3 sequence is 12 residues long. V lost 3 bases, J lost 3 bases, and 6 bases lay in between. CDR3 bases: TGTGCCAGCAGCTTCGGGAACTACGAGCAGTACTTC. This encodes CASSFGNYEQYF.

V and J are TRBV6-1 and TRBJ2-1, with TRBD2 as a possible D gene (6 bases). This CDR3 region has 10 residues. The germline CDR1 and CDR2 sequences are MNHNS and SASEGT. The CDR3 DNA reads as TGTGCAGGAGGGCAGATTGAGCAGTTCTTC. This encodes CAGGQIEQFF.

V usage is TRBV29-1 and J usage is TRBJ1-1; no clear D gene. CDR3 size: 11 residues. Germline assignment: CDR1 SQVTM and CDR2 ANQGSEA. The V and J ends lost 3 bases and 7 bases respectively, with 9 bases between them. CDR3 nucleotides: TGCAGCGTTGATGCCCTGGGTGAAGCTTTCTTT. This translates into CSVDALGEAFF. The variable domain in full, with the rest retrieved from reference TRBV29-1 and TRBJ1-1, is SAVISQKPSRDICQRGTSLTIQCQVDSQVTMMFWYRQQPGQSLTLIATANQGSEATYESGFVIDKFPISRPNLTFSTLTVSNMSPEDSSIYLCSVDALGEAFFGQGTRLTVV.

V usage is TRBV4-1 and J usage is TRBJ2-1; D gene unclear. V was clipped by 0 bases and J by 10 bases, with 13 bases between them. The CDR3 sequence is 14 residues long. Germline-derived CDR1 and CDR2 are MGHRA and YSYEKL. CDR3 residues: CASSQESAAREQFF. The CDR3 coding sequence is TGCGCCAGCAGCCAAGAGTCCGCAGCACGCGAGCAGTTCTTC.

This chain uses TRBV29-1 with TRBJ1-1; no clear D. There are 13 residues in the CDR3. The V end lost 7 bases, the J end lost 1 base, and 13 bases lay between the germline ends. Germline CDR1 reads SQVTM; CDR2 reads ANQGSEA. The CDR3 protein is CSAQVAGNTEAFF. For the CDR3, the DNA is TGCAGCGCTCAGGTTGCGGGGAACACTGAAGCTTTCTTT.

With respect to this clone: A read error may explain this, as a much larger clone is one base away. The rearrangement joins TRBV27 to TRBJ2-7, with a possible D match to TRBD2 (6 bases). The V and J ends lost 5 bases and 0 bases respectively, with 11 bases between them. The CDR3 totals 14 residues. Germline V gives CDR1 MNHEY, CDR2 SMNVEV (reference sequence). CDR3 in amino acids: CASSPGLGSYEQYF. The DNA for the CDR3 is TGTGCCAGCAGTCCGGGACTGGGCTCCTACGAGCAGTACTTC.

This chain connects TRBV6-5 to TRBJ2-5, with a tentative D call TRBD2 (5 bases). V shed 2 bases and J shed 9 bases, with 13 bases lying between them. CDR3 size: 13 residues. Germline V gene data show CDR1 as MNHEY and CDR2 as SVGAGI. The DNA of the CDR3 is TGTGCCAGCAGTTACGGAGCGGCCGGGGCCCAGTACTTC. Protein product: CASSYGAAGAQYF.

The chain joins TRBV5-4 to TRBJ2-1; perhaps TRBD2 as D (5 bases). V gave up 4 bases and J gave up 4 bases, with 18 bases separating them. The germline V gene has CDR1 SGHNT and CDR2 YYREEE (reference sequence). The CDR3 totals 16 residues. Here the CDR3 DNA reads TGTGCCAGCAGCCAAGAGGACTCCCTATCATACAATGAGCAGTTCTTC. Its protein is CASSQEDSLSYNEQFF.

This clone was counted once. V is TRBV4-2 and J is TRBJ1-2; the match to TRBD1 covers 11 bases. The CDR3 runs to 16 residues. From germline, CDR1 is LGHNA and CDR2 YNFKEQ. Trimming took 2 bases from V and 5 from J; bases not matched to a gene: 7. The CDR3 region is CASSQSEDRGLYGYTF. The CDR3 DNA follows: TGTGCCAGCAGCCAATCCGAGGACAGGGGGCTTTATGGCTACACCTTC.

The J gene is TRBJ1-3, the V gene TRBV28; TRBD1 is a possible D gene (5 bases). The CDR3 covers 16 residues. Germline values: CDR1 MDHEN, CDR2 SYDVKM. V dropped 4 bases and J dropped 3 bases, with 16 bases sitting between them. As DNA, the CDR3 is TGTGCCAGCAGTTCACACCTCGGGGGTTTTGGAAACACCATATATTTT. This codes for CASSSHLGGFGNTIYF.

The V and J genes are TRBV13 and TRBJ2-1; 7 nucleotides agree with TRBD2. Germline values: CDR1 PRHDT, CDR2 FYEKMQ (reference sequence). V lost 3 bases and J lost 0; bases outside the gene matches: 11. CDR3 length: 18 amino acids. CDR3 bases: TGTGCCAGCAGCTTGTCGGGGCGCGGCGGGAGCTCCTACAATGAGCAGTTCTTC. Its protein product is CASSLSGRGGSSYNEQFF.

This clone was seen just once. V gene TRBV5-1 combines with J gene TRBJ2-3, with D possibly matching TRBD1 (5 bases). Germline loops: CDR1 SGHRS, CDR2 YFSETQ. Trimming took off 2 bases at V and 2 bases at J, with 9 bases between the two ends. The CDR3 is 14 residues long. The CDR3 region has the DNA TGCGCCAGCAGCTTCAGGGCTAACACAGATACGCAGTATTTT. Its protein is CASSFRANTDTQYF.

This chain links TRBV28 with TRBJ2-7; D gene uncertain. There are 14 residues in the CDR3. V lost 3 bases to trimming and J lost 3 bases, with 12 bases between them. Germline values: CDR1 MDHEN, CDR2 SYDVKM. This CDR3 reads CASSFGGGSYEQYF. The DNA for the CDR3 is TGTGCCAGCAGTTTCGGTGGTGGCAGCTACGAGCAGTACTTC.

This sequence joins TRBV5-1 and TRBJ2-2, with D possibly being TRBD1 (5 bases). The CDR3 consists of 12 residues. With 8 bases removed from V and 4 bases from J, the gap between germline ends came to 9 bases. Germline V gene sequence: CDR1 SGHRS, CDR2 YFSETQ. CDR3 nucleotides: TGCGCCAGTGAAACAGGCACCGGGGAGCTGTTTTTT. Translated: CASETGTGELFF.